This TCR beta chain was sequenced for a study of T cell repertoires in cytomegalovirus infection. Study summary: Public TCR beta signatures marked donors with CMV infection and the matching HLA.

Germline V gene sequence: CDR1 KGHDR, CDR2 SFDVKD. Trimming took off 4 bases at V and 2 bases at J, with 10 bases between the two ends. This CDR3 has 15 amino acids. With respect to this clonotype: Its antigen is still unknown.

General study points: Dominating the ex vivo response were HLA-C-restricted CMV-specific TCR beta clonotypes.

Using its own MiXCR run on the reads, TCRdb lists one record per CDR3 protein. This table has around 740,000 distinct CDR3 sequences, 35% appearing once. The TCR comes from a human donor in good health (CMV status not recorded). Some clones in this sample may be carry-over from other donors' samples. The specimen was PBMCs. The V call is TRBV24-1, the J call TRBJ2-2; D is unclear. The CDR3 DNA reads TGTGCCACCAGTGACCGCAGGAGAAACACCGGGGAGCTGTTTTTT. Amino acid sequence: CATSDRRRNTGELFF.